Below, 5 T cell receptor beta chains from the same sample are listed, as sequenced in a study of response to subunit inactivated influenza vaccine. TCRdb fed the RT-PCR reads into MiXCR, producing one record per CDR3 protein. The sample carries hundreds of thousands of distinct CDR3 sequences, approximately 7.6% recorded once. This material consisted of PBMCs from blood, taken less than 30 months after vaccination. These receptor sequences come from a man between 50 and 75 years old who received an inactivated influenza vaccine.

This clonotype was found many times. The chain recombines TRBV7-9 with TRBJ2-4; D tentatively reads TRBD1 or TRBD2 (5 bases each). CDR1 is SEHNR, CDR2 FQNEAQ, per germline (reference sequence). V was cut by 1 base and J by 2 bases, with 12 bases left in between. The CDR3 runs 16 residues. CDR3 protein: CASSLGGDGTKNIQYF. The CDR3 bases are TGTGCCAGCAGCTTAGGAGGGGATGGGACCAAAAACATTCAGTACTTC.

This clonotype was seen ten or more times. The chain is built from TRBV25-1 and TRBJ1-3; 7 nucleotides line up with TRBD1. There are 16 residues in the CDR3. The V gene end was trimmed by 4 bases and the J gene end by 9 bases; junction bases not matched to a gene: 15. Looked up from germline, CDR1 is MGHDK and CDR2 is SYGVNS. The CDR3 DNA sequence: TGTGCCAGCAGTGCGGCCGGGACAGAGCCCGTCGGCACCATATATTTT. Amino acids: CASSAAGTEPVGTIYF.

J is TRBJ2-2 and V is TRBV5-1, with 8 bases lining up with TRBD2. The junction had 8 bases not matched to a gene; V was cut back by 0 bases and J by 4 bases. This CDR3 has 17 amino acids. Per the germline V gene, CDR1 is SGHRS and CDR2 is YFSETQ. In DNA, the CDR3 is TGCGCCAGCAGCTTGGAACGAGGGACTAGGAGCACCGGGGAGCTGTTTTTT. Translated, it gives CASSLERGTRSTGELFF.

This clonotype was picked up many times. J is TRBJ2-1 and V is TRBV24-1, with D unclear. CDR3 length: 17 residues. Between the trimmed V and J ends, which lost 4 bases and 2 bases, there was a span of 17 bases. CDR1 KGHDR and CDR2 SFDVKD come from the germline V gene. For the CDR3, the DNA is TGTGCCACCAGTGACTTGATCTCAAGCTATACCTACAATGAGCAGTTCTTC. Translating it yields CATSDLISSYTYNEQFF.

This clonotype was observed at least ten times. The chain has TRBV12-3 or TRBV12-4 and TRBJ1-1; unclear D gene. V was cut by 3 bases and J by 4 bases, with 12 bases left in between. The CDR3 is 14 amino acids. The CDR3 spells CASSFTSMSTEAFF. In DNA, the CDR3 is TGTGCCAGCAGTTTTACGTCGATGAGCACTGAAGCTTTCTTT.